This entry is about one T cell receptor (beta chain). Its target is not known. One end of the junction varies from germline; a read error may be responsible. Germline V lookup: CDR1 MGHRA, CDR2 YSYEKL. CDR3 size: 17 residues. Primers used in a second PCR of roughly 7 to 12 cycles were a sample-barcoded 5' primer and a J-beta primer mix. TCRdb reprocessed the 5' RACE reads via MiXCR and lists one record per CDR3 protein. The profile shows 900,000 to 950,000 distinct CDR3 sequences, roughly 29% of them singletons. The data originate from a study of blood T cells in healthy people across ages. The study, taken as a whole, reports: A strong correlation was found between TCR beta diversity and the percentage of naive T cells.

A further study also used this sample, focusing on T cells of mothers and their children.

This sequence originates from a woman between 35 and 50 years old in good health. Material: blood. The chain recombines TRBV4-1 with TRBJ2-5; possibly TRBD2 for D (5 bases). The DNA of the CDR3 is TGCGCCGGCAGCCAAGCGAGTGGCGGAGGACTTCAAGAGACCCAGTACTTC. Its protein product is CAGSQASGGGLQETQYF.